The present TCR beta chain was sequenced within a study of identical twins. Study-wide points: Models, which agreed with sharing between unrelated individuals, nonetheless underestimated the out-of-frame TCR alpha sharing seen in monozygotic twins.

It was template switching that added a universal primer site, and there were unique molecular identifiers on the cDNA. From the 5' RACE reads, TCRdb called clonotypes with MiXCR, one entry per CDR3 protein. The sample shows some 240,000 distinct CDR3 sequences, over 9.5% of them seen only once. Regarding this clonotype: What it recognizes is unknown.

The CDR3 is made up of 17 amino acids. Germline V gene lookup returns CDR1 MDHEN and CDR2 SYDVKM. V was clipped by 5 bases and J by 3 bases; unmatched bases: 14. The sequencing sample was made of memory T cells sorted from blood. This chain uses TRBV28 with TRBJ2-5, with 8 bases fitting TRBD2. This TCR was recovered from a man aged 50 to 59 in good health. CDR3 coding DNA: TGTGCCAGCAGTGCCTCAATGGGACTAGTAGGAGAAGAGACCCAGTACTTC. Residues: CASSASMGLVGEETQYF.